A selection of T cell receptor beta chains follows, all from one sample in a study of T cells in localized non-small cell lung cancer. The method was immunoSEQ multiplex PCR; TCRdb's version includes in-frame clones alone and lacks a portion of them. The sample lists roughly 40,000 clones, around 81% occurring once. The sample in question was peripheral blood mononuclear cells, obtained before any cancer treatment. The source of these receptors is a male donor at least 60 years old with stage II lung adenocarcinoma. Each CDR3 is given with its conserved first and last residue. The order of the fields is J gene, D gene, clone size, V gene, CDR3 protein, CDR3 DNA. The D gene is left open where the match is weak. Size is omitted from some rows. Given values are once, few, many or a class for expanded clones.

TRBJ1-1	TRBD1	-	TRBV6-5	CASSTDRGNTEAFF	TGTGCCAGCAGTACCGACAGGGGGAACACTGAAGCTTTCTTT
TRBJ2-5	-	few	TRBV5-1	CASSLMQGGETQYF	TGCGCCAGCAGCTTGATGCAGGGGGGGGAGACCCAGTACTTC
TRBJ1-5	-	once	TRBV7-6	CASSSNPRDQPQHF	TGTGCCAGCAGCTCCAACCCCAGGGATCAGCCCCAGCATTTT
TRBJ2-1	-	-	TRBV5-4	CASRATGAGEQFF	TGTGCCAGCAGAGCGACCGGCGCGGGTGAGCAGTTCTTC
TRBJ2-2	TRBD1	-	TRBV30	CAWRALDREPGELFF	TGTGCCTGGAGGGCGCTAGACAGGGAACCCGGGGAGCTGTTTTTT
TRBJ2-2	TRBD1	few	TRBV7-2	CASSQGQVGTGELFF	TGTGCCAGCAGCCAAGGACAGGTGGGCACCGGGGAGCTGTTTTTT
TRBJ1-2	TRBD1	-	TRBV2	CASSLKGQGHGYTF	TGTGCCAGCAGTCTCAAGGGACAGGGCCATGGCTACACCTTC
TRBJ1-3	-	-	TRBV4-2	CASSQGTQNTIYF	TGTGCCAGCAGCCAGGGAACCCAAAACACCATATATTTT
TRBJ2-7	-	-	TRBV7-2	CASSFDGMSSYEQYF	TGTGCCAGCAGCTTTGACGGTATGAGCTCCTACGAGCAGTACTTC
TRBJ2-1	TRBD2	few	TRBV18	CASSPGLAGVSSYNEQFF	TGTGCCAGCTCTCCCGGACTAGCGGGAGTTTCCTCCTACAATGAGCAGTTCTTC
TRBJ2-1	TRBD1	few	TRBV2	CASRGTGRTYNEQFF	TGTGCCAGCAGGGGGACAGGGAGGACCTACAATGAGCAGTTCTTC
TRBJ2-1	TRBD2	-	TRBV7-3	CASSPPGTRDEGEQFF	TGTGCCAGCAGCCCCCCCGGGACTAGAGATGAGGGCGAGCAGTTCTTC
TRBJ1-5	-	-	TRBV5-1	CASSADTNQPQHF	TGCGCCAGCAGCGCGGACACCAATCAGCCCCAGCATTTT
TRBJ1-1	TRBD1	-	TRBV2	CASSERDRANTEAFF	TGTGCCAGCAGTGAACGCGACAGGGCGAACACTGAAGCTTTCTTT
TRBJ2-1	TRBD2	few	TRBV4-3	CASTRLTSGTYNEQFF	TGCGCCAGCACAAGACTGACTAGCGGGACCTACAATGAGCAGTTCTTC
TRBJ2-5	TRBD2	-	TRBV28	CASSFAPTSSSETQYF	TGTGCCAGCAGTTTCGCCCCGACTAGCTCCTCTGAGACCCAGTACTTC
TRBJ2-7	TRBD1	-	TRBV5-1	CGSPDPTRGPYEQYF	TGCGGCAGCCCCGACCCTACAAGGGGGCCCTACGAGCAGTACTTC
TRBJ1-5	-	-	TRBV19	CASSINRVTGKDQPQHF	TGTGCCAGTAGTATAAATAGGGTTACAGGGAAAGATCAGCCCCAGCATTTT
TRBJ2-2	TRBD2	-	TRBV14	CASSPLAGGLTGELFF	TGTGCCAGCAGCCCACTAGCGGGAGGTCTCACCGGGGAGCTGTTTTTT
TRBJ2-1	-	-	TRBV6-1	CASSHDPGRVNEQFF	TGTGCCAGCAGTCACGATCCAGGGAGAGTCAATGAGCAGTTCTTC
TRBJ1-1	-	-	TRBV29-1	CSVEDWPHNFVAFF	TGCAGCGTTGAAGATTGGCCACACAATTTTGTAGCTTTCTTT
TRBJ2-6	TRBD2	-	TRBV7-8	CASSLEGLRGLAGTGANVLTF	TGTGCCAGCAGCTTAGAAGGGCTTAGAGGACTAGCGGGGACTGGGGCCAACGTCCTGACTTTC
TRBJ2-2	TRBD1	-	TRBV19	CASSGVLGVAGTGFAGELFF	TGTGCCAGTTCAGGGGTTCTGGGGGTCGCCGGGACAGGGTTCGCCGGGGAGCTGTTTTTT
TRBJ1-5	-	-	TRBV6-6	CASTPGGGRQPQHF	TGTGCCAGCACCCCCGGGGGCGGCAGGCAGCCCCAGCATTTT
TRBJ1-2	TRBD1	-	TRBV30	CAWGLRTGSYGYTF	TGTGCCTGGGGCCTCCGGACAGGGAGCTATGGCTACACCTTC
TRBJ2-7	TRBD2	-	TRBV30	CAWSSGTSGLFSYEQYF	TGTGCCTGGAGTTCCGGGACTAGCGGTTTATTCTCCTACGAGCAGTACTTC
TRBJ2-3	TRBD2	few	TRBV4-1	CASSQEPAGTSGRAGTDTQYF	TGCGCCAGCAGCCAAGAGCCTGCCGGGACTAGCGGGAGGGCAGGAACAGATACGCAGTATTTT
TRBJ2-1	TRBD1	-	TRBV7-2	CASSLASTGGVANEQFF	TGTGCCAGCAGCTTAGCGTCAACAGGGGGCGTTGCCAATGAGCAGTTCTTC
TRBJ1-3	TRBD1	-	TRBV5-1	CASSLDPTGLAGNTIYF	TGCGCCAGCAGCTTGGACCCGACAGGGCTGGCCGGAAACACCATATATTTT
TRBJ1-2	-	few	TRBV27	CASSFPGVYGYTF	TGTGCCAGCAGTTTTCCGGGGGTCTATGGCTACACCTTC
TRBJ1-1	-	-	TRBV25-1	CASSPGTTEAFF	TGTGCCAGCAGTCCAGGGACCACTGAAGCTTTCTTT
TRBJ2-7	-	-	TRBV7-9	CASSSPLARERYEQYF	TGTGCCAGCAGCTCCCCCCTGGCTAGGGAGAGGTACGAGCAGTACTTC
TRBJ1-2	-	-	TRBV18	CASSREGSYGYTF	TGTGCCAGCTCACGCGAAGGGTCCTACGGCTACACCTTC
TRBJ2-1	-	-	TRBV9	CASSVAGDHNEQFF	TGTGCCAGCAGCGTAGCGGGAGACCACAATGAGCAGTTCTTC
TRBJ1-2	-	-	TRBV6-5	CASSYRARGDYGYTF	TGTGCCAGCAGTTATCGGGCCCGCGGGGACTATGGCTACACCTTC
TRBJ2-1	TRBD2	-	TRBV6-5	CASSYSAGGPAREQFF	TGTGCCAGCAGTTACTCCGCGGGAGGGCCCGCTCGGGAGCAGTTCTTC
TRBJ1-1	-	-	TRBV6-5	CASSAGVGGAFF	TGTGCCAGCAGTGCGGGCGTCGGGGGAGCTTTCTTT
TRBJ1-5	TRBD1	-	TRBV28	CASRSGQGVQPQHF	TGTGCCAGCAGATCGGGACAGGGGGTCCAGCCCCAGCATTTT
TRBJ2-6	-	-	TRBV5-1	CASSLRGVTSPGANVLTF	TGCGCCAGCAGCTTGAGGGGGGTGACGTCCCCTGGGGCCAACGTCCTGACTTTC
TRBJ2-1	TRBD2	-	TRBV14	CASRTSGRSTNEQFF	TGTGCCAGCAGGACTAGCGGGAGGTCCACCAATGAGCAGTTCTTC
TRBJ2-2	TRBD2	-	TRBV18	CASSPLAVWDTGELFF	TGTGCCAGCTCACCCCTAGCGGTGTGGGACACCGGGGAGCTGTTTTTT
TRBJ2-7	TRBD1	-	TRBV7-2	CASSAPRDRVSYEQYF	TGTGCCAGCAGCGCCCCCCGGGACAGGGTATCCTACGAGCAGTACTTC
TRBJ1-4	TRBD1	-	TRBV5-8	CASSPSRTGSHEKLFF	TGTGCCAGCAGCCCGTCGCGGACAGGGTCTCACGAAAAACTGTTTTTT
TRBJ1-4	-	-	TRBV28	CASIAGRGFWEKLFF	TGTGCCAGCATCGCGGGGCGGGGGTTTTGGGAAAAACTGTTTTTT
TRBJ2-7	-	-	TRBV5-1	CASSRIGAAEGLQYF	TGCGCCAGCTCCCGGATTGGGGCGGCCGAGGGGCTCCAGTACTTC
TRBJ2-7	-	-	TRBV2	CASSERYEQYF	TGTGCCAGCAGTGAAAGGTACGAGCAGTACTTC
TRBJ1-2	TRBD1	-	TRBV10-2	CASSEIPGGGYGYTF	TGCGCCAGCAGTGAGATCCCAGGGGGCGGGTATGGCTACACCTTC
TRBJ2-7	-	-	TRBV7-9	CASSLSSRDEQYF	TGTGCCAGCAGCTTAAGCAGCCGAGACGAGCAGTACTTC
TRBJ2-2	-	once	TRBV2	CASGTVNTGELFF	TGTGCCAGCGGGACGGTGAACACCGGGGAGCTGTTTTTT
TRBJ2-7	TRBD1	-	TRBV5-4	CASSLGTGSDYEQYF	TGTGCCAGCAGCTTGGGGACAGGGAGTGACTACGAGCAGTACTTC
TRBJ1-1	TRBD1	-	TRBV11-2	CASSPAGTEKAFF	TGTGCCAGCAGCCCTGCCGGGACAGAGAAAGCTTTCTTT
TRBJ1-2	-	-	TRBV2	CASSEEQGSYGYTF	TGTGCCAGCAGTGAGGAACAGGGAAGCTATGGCTACACCTTC